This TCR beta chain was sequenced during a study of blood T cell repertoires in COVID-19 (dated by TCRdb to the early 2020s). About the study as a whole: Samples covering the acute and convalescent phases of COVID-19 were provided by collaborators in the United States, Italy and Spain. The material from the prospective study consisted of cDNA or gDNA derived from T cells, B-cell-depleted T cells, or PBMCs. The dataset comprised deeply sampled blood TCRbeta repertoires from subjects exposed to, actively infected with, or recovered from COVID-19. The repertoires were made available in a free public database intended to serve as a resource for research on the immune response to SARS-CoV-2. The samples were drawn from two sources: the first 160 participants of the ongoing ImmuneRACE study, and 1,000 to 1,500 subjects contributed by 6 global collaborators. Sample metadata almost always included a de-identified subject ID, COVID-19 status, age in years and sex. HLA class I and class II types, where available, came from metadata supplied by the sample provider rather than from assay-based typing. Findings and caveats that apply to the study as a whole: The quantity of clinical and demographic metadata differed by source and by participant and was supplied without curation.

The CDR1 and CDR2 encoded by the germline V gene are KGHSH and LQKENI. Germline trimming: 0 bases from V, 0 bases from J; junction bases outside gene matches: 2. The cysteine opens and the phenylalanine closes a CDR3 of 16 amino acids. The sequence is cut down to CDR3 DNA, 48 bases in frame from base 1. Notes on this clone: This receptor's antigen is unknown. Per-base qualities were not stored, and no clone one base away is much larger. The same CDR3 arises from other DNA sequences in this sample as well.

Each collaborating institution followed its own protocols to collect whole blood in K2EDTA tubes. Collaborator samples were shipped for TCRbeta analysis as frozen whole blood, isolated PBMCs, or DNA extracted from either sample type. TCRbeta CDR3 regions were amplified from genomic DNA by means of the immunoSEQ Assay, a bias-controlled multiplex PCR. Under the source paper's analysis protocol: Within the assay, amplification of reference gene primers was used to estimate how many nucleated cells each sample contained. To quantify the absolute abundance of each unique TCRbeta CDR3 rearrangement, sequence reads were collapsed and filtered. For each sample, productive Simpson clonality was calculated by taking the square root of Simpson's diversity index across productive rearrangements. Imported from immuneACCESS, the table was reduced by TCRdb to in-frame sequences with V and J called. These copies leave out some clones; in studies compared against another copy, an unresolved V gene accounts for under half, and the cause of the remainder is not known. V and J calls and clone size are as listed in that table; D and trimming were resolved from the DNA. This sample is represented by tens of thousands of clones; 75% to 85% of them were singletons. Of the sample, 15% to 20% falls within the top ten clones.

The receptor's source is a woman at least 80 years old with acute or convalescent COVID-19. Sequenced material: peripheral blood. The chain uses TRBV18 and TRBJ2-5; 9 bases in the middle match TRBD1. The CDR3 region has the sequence CASSPPRTGDQETQYF. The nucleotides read TGTGCCAGCTCACCACCGAGGACAGGGGACCAAGAGACCCAGTACTTC.